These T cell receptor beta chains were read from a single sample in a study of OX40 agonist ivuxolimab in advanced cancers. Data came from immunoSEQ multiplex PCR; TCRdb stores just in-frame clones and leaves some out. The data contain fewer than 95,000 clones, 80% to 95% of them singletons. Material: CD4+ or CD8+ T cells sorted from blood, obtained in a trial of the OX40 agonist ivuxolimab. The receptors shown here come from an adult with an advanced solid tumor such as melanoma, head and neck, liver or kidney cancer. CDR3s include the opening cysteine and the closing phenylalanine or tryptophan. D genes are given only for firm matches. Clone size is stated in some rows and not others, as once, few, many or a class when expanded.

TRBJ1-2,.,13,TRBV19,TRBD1,CASSRNRGRGYTF,TGTGCCAGTAGCCGTAACAGGGGACGAGGCTACACCTTC
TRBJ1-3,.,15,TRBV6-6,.,CASTLTDRNRNTIYF,TGTGCCAGCACCTTAACTGACAGGAACCGAAACACCATATATTTT
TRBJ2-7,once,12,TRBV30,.,CAWSVDRYEQYF,TGTGCCTGGAGTGTCGACCGCTACGAGCAGTACTTC
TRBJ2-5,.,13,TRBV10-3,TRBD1,CAISEDRVQTQYF,TGTGCCATCAGTGAAGACAGGGTCCAGACCCAGTACTTC
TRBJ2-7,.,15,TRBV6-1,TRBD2,CASSSGTSPPLEQYF,TGTGCCAGCAGTTCCGGGACTAGTCCCCCACTCGAGCAGTACTTC
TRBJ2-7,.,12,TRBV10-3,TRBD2,CASLRGDHEQYF,TGTGCCAGCCTCCGGGGGGATCACGAGCAGTACTTC
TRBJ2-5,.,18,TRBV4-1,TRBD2,CASSLQTSGGASGETQYF,TGCGCCAGCAGCCTCCAGACTAGCGGGGGGGCCAGTGGGGAGACCCAGTACTTC
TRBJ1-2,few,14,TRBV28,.,CASSLQFSGVAYTF,TGTGCCAGCAGTTTACAATTCTCGGGGGTTGCCTACACCTTC
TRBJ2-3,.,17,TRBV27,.,CASSDMTTEYSTDTQYF,TGTGCCAGCAGTGACATGACAACGGAGTACTCCACAGATACGCAGTATTTT
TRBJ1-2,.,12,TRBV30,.,CAWSEGRGIRSF,TGTGCCTGGAGTGAAGGGCGAGGGATTAGGTCCTTC
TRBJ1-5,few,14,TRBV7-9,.,CASSSTGENQPQHF,TGTGCCAGCAGCTCGACAGGCGAGAATCAGCCCCAGCATTTT
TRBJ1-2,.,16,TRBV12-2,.,CASRARHLLVGPGYTF,TGTGCAAGTCGCGCGCGTCATCTACTGGTGGGGCCTGGCTACACCTTC
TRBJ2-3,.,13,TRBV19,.,CASSIGYWDTQYF,TGTGCCAGTAGTATAGGGTATTGGGATACGCAGTATTTT
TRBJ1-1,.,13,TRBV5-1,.,CASRQFLNTEAFF,TGCGCCAGCAGACAGTTCTTGAACACTGAAGCTTTCTTT
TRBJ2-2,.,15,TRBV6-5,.,CASSNTGPGSGELFF,TGTGCCAGCAGTAACACCGGGCCGGGTTCAGGGGAGCTGTTTTTT
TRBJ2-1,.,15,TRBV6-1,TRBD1,CASSGLQGAKNEQFF,TGTGCCAGCAGTGGATTACAGGGGGCCAAGAATGAGCAGTTCTTC
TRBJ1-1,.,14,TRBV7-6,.,CASSRGLMNTEAFF,TGTGCCAGCAGCCGGGGCCTCATGAACACTGAAGCTTTCTTT
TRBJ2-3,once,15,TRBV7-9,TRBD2,CASSRTSGGPDTQYF,TGTGCCAGCAGCCGGACTAGCGGGGGGCCAGATACGCAGTATTTT
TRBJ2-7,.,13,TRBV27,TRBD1,CASSRGMGSEQYF,TGTGCCAGCAGCAGGGGGATGGGATCGGAGCAGTACTTC
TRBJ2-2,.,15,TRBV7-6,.,CASSLGGGNTGELFF,TGTGCCAGCAGCTTAGGAGGGGGGAACACCGGGGAGCTGTTTTTT
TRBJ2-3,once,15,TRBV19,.,CASSIMGQGTDTQYF,TGTGCCAGTAGTATAATGGGCCAGGGCACAGATACGCAGTATTTT
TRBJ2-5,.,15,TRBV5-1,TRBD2,CASSSGWRGVETQYF,TGCGCCAGCAGCTCCGGGTGGCGGGGGGTGGAGACCCAGTACTTC
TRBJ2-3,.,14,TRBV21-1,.,CASSNPLLSDTQYF,TGTGCCAGCAGCAATCCTCTGCTCTCCGATACGCAGTATTTT
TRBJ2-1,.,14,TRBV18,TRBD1,CASSPSTGEHEQFF,TGTGCCAGCTCTCCGTCGACAGGGGAGCATGAGCAGTTCTTC
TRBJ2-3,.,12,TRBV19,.,CASSLVLDTQYF,TGTGCCAGTAGTCTCGTCCTCGATACGCAGTATTTT
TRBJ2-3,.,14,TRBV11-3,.,CASSKGGSTDTQYF,TGTGCCAGTTCCAAGGGTGGTAGCACAGATACGCAGTATTTT
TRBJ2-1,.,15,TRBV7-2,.,CASSSPGLPHNEQFF,TGTGCCAGCAGCTCTCCGGGACTGCCTCACAATGAGCAGTTCTTC
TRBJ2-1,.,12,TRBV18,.,CASSPDGNEQFF,TGTGCCAGCTCACCGGACGGCAATGAGCAGTTCTTC
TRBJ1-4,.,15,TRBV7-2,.,CASSFHQGLQEKLFF,TGTGCCAGCAGCTTCCACCAGGGTTTACAGGAAAAACTGTTTTTT
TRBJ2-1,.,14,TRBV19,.,CASSIGGPFNEQFF,TGTGCCAGTAGTATTGGGGGGCCGTTCAATGAGCAGTTCTTC
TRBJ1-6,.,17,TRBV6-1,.,CASSEVGSSSYNSPLHF,TGTGCCAGCAGTGAAGTGGGGAGCAGCTCCTATAATTCACCCCTCCACTTT
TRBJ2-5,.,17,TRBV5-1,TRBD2,CASTPGGGTSGAVTQYF,TGCGCCAGCACCCCGGGGGGTGGGACTAGCGGAGCAGTGACCCAGTACTTC
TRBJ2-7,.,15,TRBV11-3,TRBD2,CASRGGGQGSYEQYF,TGTGCCAGCAGAGGCGGGGGGCAAGGGTCCTACGAGCAGTACTTC
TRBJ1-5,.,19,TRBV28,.,CASRRTATGTRPFQQPQHF,TGTGCCAGCAGACGAACAGCGACAGGAACGAGGCCCTTTCAACAGCCCCAGCATTTT
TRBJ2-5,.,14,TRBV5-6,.,CASSLYFASETQYF,TGTGCCAGCAGCTTGTACTTTGCGTCGGAGACCCAGTACTTC
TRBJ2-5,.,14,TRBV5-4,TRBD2,CASSLDGGRETQYF,TGTGCCAGCAGCTTAGACGGGGGGAGGGAGACCCAGTACTTC
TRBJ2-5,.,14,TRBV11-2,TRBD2,CASSPQRGRETQYF,TGTGCCAGCAGCCCCCAGCGGGGGAGGGAGACCCAGTACTTC
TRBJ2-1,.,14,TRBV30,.,CAWSATAFTNEQFF,TGTGCCTGGAGTGCCACGGCCTTCACGAATGAGCAGTTCTTC
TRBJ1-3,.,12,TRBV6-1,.,CASSFSGNTIYF,TGTGCCAGCAGTTTCTCTGGAAACACCATATATTTT
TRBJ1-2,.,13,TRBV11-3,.,CASSLDSFYGYTF,TGTGCCAGCAGCTTGGACAGCTTCTATGGCTACACCTTC
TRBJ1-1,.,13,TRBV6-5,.,CASSYERDTEAFF,TGTGCCAGCAGTTATGAGAGGGACACTGAAGCTTTCTTT
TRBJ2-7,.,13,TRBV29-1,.,CSVLTLITYEQYF,TGCAGCGTTTTAACACTAATTACCTACGAGCAGTACTTC
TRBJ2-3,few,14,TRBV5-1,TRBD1,CASSSGQGPDTQYF,TGCGCCAGCAGCTCGGGACAGGGGCCAGATACGCAGTATTTT
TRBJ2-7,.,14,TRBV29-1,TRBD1,CSVDLGQGFYEQYF,TGCAGCGTTGACTTAGGACAGGGATTCTACGAGCAGTACTTC
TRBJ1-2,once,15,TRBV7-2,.,CASSLGGPTAGGYTF,TGTGCCAGCAGCTTAGGGGGCCCGACGGCGGGTGGCTACACCTTC
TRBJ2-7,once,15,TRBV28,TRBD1,CASSLGWDRGLVQYF,TGTGCCAGCAGTTTAGGCTGGGACAGGGGGCTAGTGCAGTACTTC
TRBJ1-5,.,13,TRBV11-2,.,CASSLNTNQPQHF,TGTGCCAGCAGCTTGAACACGAATCAGCCCCAGCATTTT
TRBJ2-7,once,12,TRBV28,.,CASSLEWDPQYF,TGTGCCAGCAGTTTAGAGTGGGACCCGCAGTACTTC
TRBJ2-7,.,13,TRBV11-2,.,CASSTGVAYEQYF,TGTGCCAGCAGCACGGGGGTGGCTTACGAGCAGTACTTC
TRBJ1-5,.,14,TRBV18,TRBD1,CASSPQGGNQPQHF,TGTGCCAGCTCACCGCAGGGGGGCAATCAGCCCCAGCATTTT
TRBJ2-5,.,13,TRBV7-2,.,CASSLEWTETQYF,TGTGCCAGCAGCTTAGAGTGGACAGAGACCCAGTACTTC
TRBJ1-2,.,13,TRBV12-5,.,CASGSPLRAGYTF,TGTGCTAGTGGCTCACCCCTCAGGGCTGGCTACACCTTC
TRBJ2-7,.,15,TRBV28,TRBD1,CASSPLGQISYEQYF,TGTGCCAGCAGTCCCTTGGGACAGATTAGCTACGAGCAGTACTTC
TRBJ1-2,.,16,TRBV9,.,CASSVGGTGGNYGYTF,TGTGCCAGCAGCGTAGGTGGTACGGGCGGGAACTATGGCTACACCTTC
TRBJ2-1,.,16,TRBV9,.,CASSALASSSYNEQFF,TGTGCCAGCAGCGCGTTAGCGTCCAGCTCCTACAATGAGCAGTTCTTC
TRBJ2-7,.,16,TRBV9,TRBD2,CASSVGPGGSSYEQYF,TGTGCCAGCAGCGTAGGGCCCGGGGGGTCCTCCTACGAGCAGTACTTC
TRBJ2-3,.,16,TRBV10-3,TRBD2,CAISDSLAGSTDTQYF,TGTGCCATCAGTGATTCCCTAGCGGGAAGTACAGATACGCAGTATTTT
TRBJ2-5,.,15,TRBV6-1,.,CASTLTRGYQETQYF,TGTGCCAGCACCCTAACGCGGGGTTACCAAGAGACCCAGTACTTC